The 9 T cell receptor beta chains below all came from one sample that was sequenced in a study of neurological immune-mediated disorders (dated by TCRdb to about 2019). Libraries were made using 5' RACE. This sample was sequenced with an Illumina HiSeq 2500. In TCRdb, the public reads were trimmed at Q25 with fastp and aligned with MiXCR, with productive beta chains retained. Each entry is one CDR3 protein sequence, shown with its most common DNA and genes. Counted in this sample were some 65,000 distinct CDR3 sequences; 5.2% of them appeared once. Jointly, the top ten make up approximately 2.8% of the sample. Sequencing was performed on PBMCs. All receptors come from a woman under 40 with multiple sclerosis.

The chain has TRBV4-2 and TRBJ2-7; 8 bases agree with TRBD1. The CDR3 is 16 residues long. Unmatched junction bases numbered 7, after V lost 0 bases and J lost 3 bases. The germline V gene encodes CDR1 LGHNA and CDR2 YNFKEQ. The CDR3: CASSQDLQGAFYEQYF. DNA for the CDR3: TGTGCCAGCAGCCAAGATCTTCAGGGGGCTTTCTACGAGCAGTACTTC.

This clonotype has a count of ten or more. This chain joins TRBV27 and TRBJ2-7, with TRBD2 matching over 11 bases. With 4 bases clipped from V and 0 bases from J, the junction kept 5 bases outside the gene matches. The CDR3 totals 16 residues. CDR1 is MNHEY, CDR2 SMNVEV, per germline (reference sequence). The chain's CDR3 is CASSYSGGAVSYEQYF. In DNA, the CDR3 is TGTGCCAGCAGTTATAGCGGGGGGGCGGTCTCCTACGAGCAGTACTTC.

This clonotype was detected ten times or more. CDR3 sequence reads: CASSTGTTRDQPQHF. CDR3 coding DNA: TGTGCCAGCAGCACGGGGACAACGAGGGATCAGCCCCAGCATTTT. The chain employs TRBV7-2 and TRBJ1-5; possible D gene TRBD1, 6 bases. Germline-derived CDR1 and CDR2 are SGHTA and FQGNSA. This CDR3 has 15 amino acids. V was clipped by 5 bases and J by 5 bases, with 16 bases between them.

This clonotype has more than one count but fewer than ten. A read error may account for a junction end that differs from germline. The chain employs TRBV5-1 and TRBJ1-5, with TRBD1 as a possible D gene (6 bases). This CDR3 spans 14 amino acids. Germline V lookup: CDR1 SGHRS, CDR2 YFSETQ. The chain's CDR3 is CASSTGQSNQPQNF. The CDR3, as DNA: TGCGCCAGCAGCACCGGACAGAGCAATCAGCCCCAGAATTTT.

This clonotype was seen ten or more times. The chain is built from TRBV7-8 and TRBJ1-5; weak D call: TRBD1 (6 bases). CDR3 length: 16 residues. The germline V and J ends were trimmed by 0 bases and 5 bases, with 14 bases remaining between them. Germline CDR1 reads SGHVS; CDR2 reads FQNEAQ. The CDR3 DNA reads TGTGCCAGCAGCTTAGCGCTAGGGACACAATATCAGCCCCAGCATTTT. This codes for CASSLALGTQYQPQHF.

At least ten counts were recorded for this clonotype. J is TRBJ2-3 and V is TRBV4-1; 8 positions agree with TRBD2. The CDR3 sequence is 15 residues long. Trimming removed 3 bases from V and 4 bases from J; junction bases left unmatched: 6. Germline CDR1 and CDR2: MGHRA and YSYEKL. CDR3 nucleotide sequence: TGCGCCAGCAGCCACCCCGGGACTAGTCCAGATACGCAGTATTTT. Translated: CASSHPGTSPDTQYF.

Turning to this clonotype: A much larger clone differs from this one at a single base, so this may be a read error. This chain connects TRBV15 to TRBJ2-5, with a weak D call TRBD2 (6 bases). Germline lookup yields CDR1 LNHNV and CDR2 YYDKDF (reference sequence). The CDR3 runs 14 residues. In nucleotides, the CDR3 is TGTGTCACCAGCCCGGACTATTCCCAAGAGACCCAGTACTTC. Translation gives CVTSPDYSQETQYF. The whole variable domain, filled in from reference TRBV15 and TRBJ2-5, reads DAMVIQNPRYQVTQFGKPVTLSCSQTLNHNVMYWYQQKSSQAPKLLFHYYDKDFNNEADTPDNFQSRRPNTSFCFLDIRSPGLGDTAMYLCVTSPDYSQETQYFGPGTRLLVL.

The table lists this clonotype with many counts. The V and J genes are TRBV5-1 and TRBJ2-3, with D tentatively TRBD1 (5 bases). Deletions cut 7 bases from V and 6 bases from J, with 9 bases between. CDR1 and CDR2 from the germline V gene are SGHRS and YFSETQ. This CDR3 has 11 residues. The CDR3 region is CASRAGDTQYF. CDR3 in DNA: TGCGCCAGCCGGGCAGGGGATACGCAGTATTTT.

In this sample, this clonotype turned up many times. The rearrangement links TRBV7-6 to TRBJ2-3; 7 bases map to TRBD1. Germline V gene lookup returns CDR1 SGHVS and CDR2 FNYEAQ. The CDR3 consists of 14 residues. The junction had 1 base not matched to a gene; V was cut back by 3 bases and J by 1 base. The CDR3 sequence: CASSFGTGTDTQYF. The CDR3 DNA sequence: TGTGCCAGCAGCTTCGGGACAGGCACAGATACGCAGTATTTT.